The following is a TCR beta chain sequence with its context. This clone was counted between two and nine times. What this receptor recognizes is not known. No base qualities exist here, and no much larger clone lies one base off it. The immunoSEQ Assay, a bias-controlled multiplex PCR, was used to amplify TCRbeta CDR3 regions from genomic DNA. In the original analysis: The number of nucleated cells in each sample was estimated from the amplification of reference gene primers within the assay. To quantify the absolute abundance of each unique TCRbeta CDR3 rearrangement, sequence reads were collapsed and filtered. For each sample, productive Simpson clonality was calculated by taking the square root of Simpson's diversity index across productive rearrangements. Entries here come from immuneACCESS through TCRdb and include only in-frame sequences with V and J called. Some clones fail to appear in such tables; in the studies checked, an unresolved V gene covers under half of the shortfall, and the cause of the remainder is unknown. The V and J calls and the clone size are those of that table, but D and trimming were determined from the DNA. The sample includes about 78,000 clones, with around 90% observed a single time. Around 5% of the sample comes from the top ten.

The collaborating institutions used their own protocols to collect whole blood in K2EDTA tubes. For TCRbeta analysis, collaborators shipped samples in one of three forms: frozen whole blood, isolated PBMCs, or DNA extracted from either of those sample types. This specimen comes from a study of blood T cell repertoires in COVID-19 (dated by TCRdb to the early 2020s). General notes on the study: Samples from collaborators originated in the United States, Italy and Spain and spanned both the acute and convalescent phases of COVID-19. The material from the prospective study consisted of cDNA or gDNA derived from T cells, B-cell-depleted T cells, or PBMCs. The samples were drawn from the first 160 participants of the ongoing ImmuneRACE study and from 950 to 1,500 subjects provided by 6 global collaborators. Nearly every sample came with metadata listing a de-identified subject ID, COVID-19 status, age in years and sex. The repertoires were released in a freely available public database intended as a resource for research on the immune response to SARS-CoV-2. Subjects who had been exposed to COVID-19, were actively infected with it, or had recovered from it provided the deeply sampled blood TCRbeta repertoires that made up the dataset. Where available, HLA class I and class II types were obtained from metadata supplied by the sample provider rather than from assay-based typing. The investigation overall reported the following: Clinical and demographic metadata were provided uncurated, with the amount varying by source and participant.

The junction shows trimming of 4 bases on V and 9 bases on J, plus 13 bases between the germline ends. CDR1 SNHLY and CDR2 FYNNEI were looked up in the germline V gene. Taken from cysteine to phenylalanine, the CDR3 has 13 residues. The CDR3 DNA has 39 bases and is translated from base 1. The receptor chain draws on TRBV2 and TRBJ1-5; tentative D gene TRBD1, with 5 bases matching. This sequence was found in a woman of 80 years or more with active or convalescent COVID-19. The sequencing sample was made of peripheral blood. The encoded CDR3 is CASSAQGQGPQHF. The sequenced DNA is TGTGCCAGCAGTGCTCAGGGTCAGGGGCCCCAGCATTTT.